Detailed here is one T cell receptor (beta chain). Antigen: not known. Each of the patients experienced relapse following autologous stem cell transplantation, and their brentuximab vedotin exposure differed. This entry comes from a study of PD-1 blockade in classical Hodgkin lymphoma. Study results and caveats: It was CD4+ TCR diversity, not CD8+, that rose significantly by C4D1. Complete responders matched newly diagnosed patients in baseline diversity.

V lost 4 bases and J 4 bases, leaving 12 bases between the germline ends. Looked up from germline, CDR1 is GTSNPN and CDR2 is SVGIG (reference sequence). The length of the CDR3 is 13 residues. The data were produced by immunoSEQ multiplex PCR, yet TCRdb's version contains in-frame clones alone and is incomplete. The sample contains about 41,000 clones, roughly three quarters of which appear only once. The chain carries TRBV30 and TRBJ2-3, with D possibly being TRBD1 or TRBD2 (5 bases each). The sample here was peripheral blood mononuclear cells (PBMCs), taken at baseline. The receptor's source is a human donor with classical Hodgkin lymphoma. This CDR3 reads CAWTVRGADTQYF. The CDR3 DNA follows: TGTGCCTGGACGGTTAGGGGAGCAGATACGCAGTATTTT.